This is a list of T cell receptor beta chains from one sample in a study of cytomegalovirus exposure and HLA in healthy donors. The table came from immunoSEQ multiplex PCR; TCRdb's copy has only in-frame clones and leaves some out. This sample has 210,000 or so clones; roughly 90% occur once, and the top ten carry 0.95% to 1.1%. Input material: PBMCs. Source of these receptors: a woman between 18 and 29 years old in good health and CMV-seronegative. The CDR3 runs from the conserved cysteine through the conserved F or W. Fields, in order: V gene, clone size, CDR3 protein. Expanded clones get a size class; other rows say once, few or many, or leave the size out.

TRBV5-1	NA	CASSPRLAGGLEQYF
TRBV7-2	NA	CASSLAFPSEAFF
TRBV10-3	NA	CAISEQETDTQYF
TRBV5-1	NA	CASSSLQGAYGYTF
TRBV5-4	once	CASSTKGTNLNTEAFF
TRBV28	NA	CASSFELRETQYF
TRBV28	NA	CASSLLPRGPNDYGYTF
TRBV23-1	NA	CASSGQGPTQETQYF
TRBV4-1	NA	CASSRLAGVLTDTQYF
TRBV7-3	NA	CASSLTLPRNNEQFF
TRBV2	NA	CASNQGAGQNIQYF
TRBV5-1	NA	CASSPERTSGQYF
TRBV4-2	NA	CASSQEMPLNTEAFF
TRBV19	NA	CASNRGRYNEQFF
TRBV10-1	NA	CASSESSKGDHEQYF
TRBV15	NA	CATSRRGVMGQGTYNEQFF
TRBV30	NA	CAWSGSDSSYNEQFF
TRBV6-5	NA	CASSLGTGLTEAFF
TRBV27	NA	CASSHRTGNGDTQYF
TRBV11-2	few	CASSLEGANTEAFF
TRBV4-1	NA	CASSQRWGTESYEQYF
TRBV4-3	NA	CASSQNRAGELFF
TRBV11-3	NA	CASSSRTSGSGTGELFF
TRBV11-2	NA	CASSLDRGWDQPQHF
TRBV7-2	NA	CASSLVASGSYEQYF
TRBV7-9	NA	CASSNGDTLNTEAFF
TRBV7-2	NA	CASSIIGGTETQYF
TRBV5-1	once	CASSWTSGTANYNEQFF
TRBV5-6	NA	CASSFHLGNANTGELFF
TRBV19	NA	CASSRQGSHEQYF
TRBV4-2	NA	CASSQDWRTEAFF
TRBV5-1	NA	CASGRGQENTEAFF
TRBV5-1	NA	CASSQGRTQETQYF
TRBV4-2	NA	CASSLLGTGRQPQHF
TRBV27	NA	CASFDPGSIDSPLHF
TRBV27	NA	CASRSNTEAFF
TRBV5-5	NA	CASSCPFLAGGRHDEQYF
TRBV7-2	NA	CASSRATGDTEAFF
TRBV19	NA	CASSTPQGPQYF
TRBV10-3	once	CAISEIDWASGRYEQYF
TRBV2	NA	CASVSASAYNEQFF
TRBV6-5	NA	CASSYSIGDSGSEQYF
TRBV7-9	few	CASSYSGGYYF
TRBV7-2	NA	CASSSQGSHEQYF
TRBV7-6	NA	CASSALAGGSTDTQYF